This section outlines one TCR beta chain sequence together with its context. Its specificity is unknown. The table came from immunoSEQ multiplex PCR; TCRdb's copy has only in-frame clones and leaves some out. This table has fewer than 55,000 clones, 55% to 75% appearing once. CD4+ T cells were isolated after around ten days of culture. As their vaccination, participants received two doses of either BNT162b2 or mRNA-1273. Vaccinated participants had no history of SARS-CoV-2 infection and tested negative for nucleocapsid antibodies. Germline lookup yields CDR1 SEHNR and CDR2 FQNEAQ (reference sequence). CDR3 length: 15 amino acids. Trimming left V 2 bases short and J 0 bases short, with 10 bases between. The entry originates in a study of vaccination effects on CD4 cells after COVID-19. Study details: Following the second dose by a median of 72 days, the post-vaccine samples were obtained. Findings of the study overall: There was only 1 of 255 vaccine-induced clones in healthy vaccinees that cross-reacted with common cold coronaviruses.

This specimen was CD4+ T cells from PBMCs cultured without peptide, taken after COVID-19 vaccination. This receptor was obtained from a human donor who received a COVID-19 vaccine. The genes are TRBV7-9 and TRBJ1-1; maybe TRBD1 (5 bases). CDR3 sequence reads: CASSLSGLMNTEAFF. In nucleotides, the CDR3 is TGTGCCAGCAGCTTATCAGGGTTAATGAACACTGAAGCTTTCTTT.